What follows are 24 T cell receptor beta chains derived from one specimen sequenced in a study of cytomegalovirus exposure and HLA in healthy donors. Clones were read by immunoSEQ multiplex PCR, and TCRdb kept only the in-frame ones, dropping some. There are 150,000 to 200,000 clones in the sample; around 84% occur only once, and 16% lies in the top ten. The sequenced sample consisted of PBMCs. The receptors come from a young man in good health and CMV-seropositive.

The chain links TRBV11-2 to TRBJ2-5; D call uncertain. The CDR3 loop spans 14 amino acids. The germline V gene encodes CDR1 SGHAT and CDR2 FQNNGV. V lost 0 bases and J 2 bases, leaving 7 bases between the germline ends. The CDR3 protein is CASSLDWQQETQYF. The CDR3 DNA reads TGTGCCAGCAGCTTAGATTGGCAGCAAGAGACCCAGTACTTC.

This chain links TRBV6-5 with TRBJ2-5; D may be TRBD2 (6 bases). Germline CDR1 and CDR2: MNHEY and SVGAGI. The CDR3 has 13 amino acids. Deletions cut 6 bases from V and 4 bases from J, with 12 bases between. The CDR3 loop reads CASSWGLRETQYF. The CDR3 nucleotides read TGTGCCAGCAGCTGGGGACTCAGAGAGACCCAGTACTTC.

V usage is TRBV4-1 and J usage is TRBJ2-7, with D possibly being TRBD2 (6 bases). CDR3 length equals 15 residues. The ends were cut back, 0 bases at V and 3 bases at J, with 12 bases in the middle. The germline gives CDR1 MGHRA, CDR2 YSYEKL. The CDR3 sequence: CASSQDRGRSYEQYF. For the CDR3, the DNA is TGCGCCAGCAGCCAAGATCGGGGGAGGAGCTACGAGCAGTACTTC.

This chain uses TRBV27 with TRBJ2-1; TRBD1 agrees at 8 bases. The CDR3 is 13 amino acids. J was trimmed by 6 bases and V by 7 bases; bases with no gene match: 5. CDR1 and CDR2 (germline): MNHEY, SMNVEV (reference sequence). The CDR3 reads CASTRTGSNEQFF. CDR3 in DNA: TGTGCCAGCACCAGGACAGGGTCCAATGAGCAGTTCTTC.

This clone was observed a single time. J is TRBJ2-2 and V is TRBV4-1; the match to TRBD1 covers 10 bases. With V trimmed by 1 base and J by 2 bases, 4 bases remained unmatched. Germline lookup yields CDR1 MGHRA and CDR2 YSYEKL. The CDR3 consists of 17 residues. For the CDR3, the DNA is TGCGCCAGCAGCCAAGGTTTGACAGGGGGCAACACCGGGGAGCTGTTTTTT. It translates to CASSQGLTGGNTGELFF.

In its sample, this clone was seen once. The genes are TRBV4-1 and TRBJ1-1; D possibly corresponds to TRBD1 (6 bases). The CDR3 is made up of 15 amino acids. The V gene lost 5 bases and the J gene lost 6 bases, with 19 bases spanning the gap. The germline V gene has CDR1 MGHRA and CDR2 YSYEKL. In DNA form, the CDR3 reads TGCGCCAGCAGCTTACAGGGTCAGGGAGGGTCTGAAGCTTTCTTT. This codes for CASSLQGQGGSEAFF.

This clone was counted a few times. This chain links TRBV5-1 with TRBJ2-1; the D gene is possibly TRBD2 (6 bases). V was clipped by 3 bases and J by 0 bases, with 13 bases between them. CDR1 is SGHRS and CDR2 is YFSETQ in the germline V gene. This CDR3 is built from 16 residues. CDR3 DNA sequence: TGCGCCAGCAGCTGGGCGGGGCGGAGCTCCTACAATGAGCAGTTCTTC. It is translated as CASSWAGRSSYNEQFF.

V is TRBV5-1 and J is TRBJ2-4; 8 positions match TRBD2. This CDR3 comprises 22 residues. Germline V gene data show CDR1 as SGHRS and CDR2 as YFSETQ. V shed 9 bases, J shed 1 base, and the junction held 30 bases outside the gene matches. This CDR3 is CATTRRGKRERGRILAKNIQYF. CDR3 coding DNA: TGCGCCACCACCAGGAGGGGAAAGCGGGAGAGGGGCAGAATCTTGGCCAAAAACATTCAGTACTTC.

The chain is built from TRBV15 and TRBJ2-5; no firm D call. V was clipped by 3 bases and J by 3 bases, with 8 bases between them. The length of the CDR3 is 13 residues. The germline V gene encodes CDR1 LNHNV and CDR2 YYDKDF (reference sequence). CDR3 protein: CATSSRSEETQYF. Written as DNA, the CDR3 is TGTGCCACCAGCAGTCGATCGGAAGAGACCCAGTACTTC.

The V and J genes are TRBV30 and TRBJ2-1; maybe TRBD2 (6 bases). Trimming took off 0 bases at V and 3 bases at J, with 12 bases between the two ends. The CDR3 is 15 amino acids. Germline V gives CDR1 GTSNPN, CDR2 SVGIG (reference sequence). The CDR3 spells CAWSVRQAGYNEQFF. The CDR3 DNA reads TGTGCCTGGAGTGTAAGGCAAGCGGGCTACAATGAGCAGTTCTTC.

This clone appeared once. The sample holds other DNA sequences that translate to the same CDR3. V gene TRBV18 combines with J gene TRBJ1-2, with 8 bases lining up with TRBD1. V was pared by 3 bases and J by 8 bases, with 5 bases of the junction left unmatched. Germline V gene data show CDR1 as KGHSH and CDR2 as LQKENI. The CDR3 runs to 13 residues. The CDR3 DNA reads as TGTGCCAGCTCACCTGGGACAGGTGAGGGCTACACCTTC. It encodes CASSPGTGEGYTF.

As DNA, the CDR3 is TGTGCCAGCAGCCCGGGACACCTGAAGGCCTATGGCTACACCTTC. It yields the protein CASSPGHLKAYGYTF. The V and J genes are TRBV9 and TRBJ1-2; perhaps TRBD1 as D (6 bases). Deletions cut 4 bases from V and 4 bases from J, with 17 bases between. The CDR3 covers 15 residues. Germline values: CDR1 SGDLS, CDR2 YYNGEE. The whole variable domain, filled in from reference TRBV9 and TRBJ1-2, reads DSGVTQTPKHLITATGQRVTLRCSPRSGDLSVYWYQQSLDQGLQFLIQYYNGEERAKGNILERFSAQQFPDLHSELNLSSLELGDSALYFCASSPGHLKAYGYTFGSGTRLTVV.

The V and J genes are TRBV27 and TRBJ2-7; 8 positions agree with TRBD2. With V trimmed by 6 bases and J by 1 base, 8 bases remained unmatched. This CDR3 has 15 amino acids. In germline, CDR1 is MNHEY, CDR2 SMNVEV (reference sequence). The CDR3 loop is CASSSPGLGSYEQYF. CDR3 sequence (DNA): TGTGCCAGCAGCAGTCCGGGACTAGGTTCCTACGAGCAGTACTTC.

The chain links TRBV4-2 to TRBJ2-5, with D unresolved. The CDR3 spans 13 residues. The V end was cut by 1 base, the J end by 3 bases, with 6 bases between. The germline CDR1 and CDR2 sequences are LGHNA and YNFKEQ. CDR3 region: CASSQAREETQYF. The CDR3 DNA is TGTGCCAGCAGCCAAGCTAGAGAAGAGACCCAGTACTTC.

The chain recombines TRBV7-5 with TRBJ1-4. TRBV7-5 is a pseudogene. CDR3 length equals 17 residues. The CDR3 here is CARTPPRDFATNEKLFF. The CDR3 coding sequence is TGTGCCAGAACGCCCCCCCGGGACTTTGCAACTAATGAAAAACTGTTTTTT.

This clone showed up just once. The chain employs TRBV27 and TRBJ2-5, with TRBD1 matching over 9 bases. Germline V gene sequence: CDR1 MNHEY, CDR2 SMNVEV (reference sequence). Trimming at V came to 4 bases and at J to 5 bases, leaving 11 bases not matched to a gene. This CDR3 is 16 amino acids long. CDR3 bases: TGTGCCAGCAGTTCAGTACCAACGGGACAGGGTGAGACCCAGTACTTC. Translating it yields CASSSVPTGQGETQYF.

The table lists this clone with a count of one. This chain connects TRBV28 to TRBJ1-2; 7 bases fit TRBD1. The trim removed 8 bases at V and 8 bases at J, leaving 11 bases unmatched. Germline V gene data show CDR1 as MDHEN and CDR2 as SYDVKM. The CDR3 sequence is 13 residues long. The CDR3 DNA follows: TGTGCCAGCCTTGGGACAGATGTAATCGGCTACACCTTC. It encodes CASLGTDVIGYTF.

The genes are TRBV19 and TRBJ2-3; D gene uncertain. Germline V gives CDR1 LNHDA, CDR2 SQIVND (reference sequence). The CDR3 runs to 12 residues. V lost 5 bases and J lost 4, with 7 bases in between. CDR3 bases: TGTGCCAGTAGTTCCTCCTCAGATACGCAGTATTTT. It translates to CASSSSSDTQYF.

This clone has a handful of counts. The CDR3 loop is CASSSGLGTYEQYF. CDR3 nucleotide sequence: TGTGCCAGCAGCTCGGGACTAGGTACCTACGAGCAGTACTTC. The rearrangement links TRBV5-4 to TRBJ2-7; 8 nucleotides align to TRBD2. The V and J ends lost 3 bases and 2 bases, in that order; junction bases with no gene match: 4. Germline V gene sequence: CDR1 SGHNT, CDR2 YYREEE (reference sequence). CDR3 length: 14 residues.

This clone appeared a single time. The chain recombines TRBV5-1 with TRBJ2-5, with 7 bases aligning to TRBD2. Germline assignment: CDR1 SGHRS and CDR2 YFSETQ. The CDR3 runs 14 residues. Germline trimming cut 7 bases from V and 3 bases from J; bases unmatched to any gene: 9. CDR3 in DNA: TGCGCCAGCCGACTAACGGGGGGTGAAGAGACCCAGTACTTC. Encoded protein: CASRLTGGEETQYF.

The genes are TRBV6-5 and TRBJ2-2, with 9 bases fitting TRBD1. This CDR3 is 16 amino acids long. After removal of 4 bases from V and 2 bases from J, the junction contained 5 bases not matched to a gene. Germline assignment: CDR1 MNHEY and CDR2 SVGAGI. The CDR3 loop is CASSSTGGPNTGELFF. The CDR3 DNA reads TGTGCCAGCAGTTCTACAGGGGGCCCAAACACCGGGGAGCTGTTTTTT.

The chain has TRBV28 and TRBJ2-5; D is uncertain. The V gene's germline CDR1 is MDHEN and CDR2 SYDVKM. V lost 4 bases, J lost 5 bases, and 5 bases lay in between. This CDR3 is 11 amino acids long. The CDR3, as DNA: TGTGCCAGCAGTTCCCTTGAGACCCAGTACTTC. Translated, it gives CASSSLETQYF.

The table lists this clone with a count of one. The chain couples TRBV7-9 to TRBJ1-2; D not certain. Germline V gene lookup returns CDR1 SEHNR and CDR2 FQNEAQ (reference sequence). The CDR3 has 13 residues. Trimming removed 1 base from V and 2 bases from J, with 5 bases in between. The CDR3 DNA reads TGTGCCAGCAGCTTAGAATCGAACTATGGCTACACCTTC. Translation: CASSLESNYGYTF.

The chain has TRBV28 and TRBJ2-7; D call uncertain. V was trimmed by 4 bases and J by 4 bases, leaving 17 bases between them. CDR3 size: 15 residues. Germline V gene data show CDR1 as MDHEN and CDR2 as SYDVKM. The DNA of the CDR3 is TGTGCCAGCAGTTCCTCAGGCCCCTCTTTGTACGAGCAGTACTTC. This encodes CASSSSGPSLYEQYF. The variable domain in full, with the rest retrieved from reference TRBV28 and TRBJ2-7, is DVKVTQSSRYLVKRTGEKVFLECVQDMDHENMFWYRQDPGLGLRLIYFSYDVKMKEKGDIPEGYSVSREKKERFSLILESASTNQTSMYLCASSSSGPSLYEQYFGPGTRLTVT.